A selection of T cell receptor delta chains follows, all from one sample in a study of gamma-delta T cells after stem cell transplantation. TCRdb re-processed the RT-PCR reads via CATT. The data hold hundreds of delta-chain clones, with roughly 40% observed a single time. Sequenced material: gamma-delta T cells. The receptors stem from a human donor. It is not recorded whose cells these are; they may come from a transplant donor. CDR3s include the opening cysteine and the closing phenylalanine or tryptophan. Clone size is given for some rows only: seen once, a few or many times, or a class if the clone is expanded.

size,J,V,CDR3
NA,TRDJ1,TRDV1,CALGELLPSGLFSAWGITTDKLIF
NA,TRDJ1,TRDV1,CALGDSVVLLPLLGDTGYTDKLIF
few,TRDJ1,TRDV2,CACDTVGTTAARYTDKLIF
NA,TRDJ1,TRDV1,CALGELWTLFF
few,TRDJ1,TRDV1,CALGEVGPILLGGLTDKLIF
few,TRDJ1,TRDV1,CALGEPTSLGGTLGDTSTDKLIF
NA,TRDJ1,TRDV3,CAFTPVFDTPTYGVWGIVSDKLIF
once,TRDJ1,TRDV3,CAFSFVGAFPYGNDKLIF
NA,TRDJ1,TRDV1,CALGPHRDLLEGPLYWGIRADKLIF
NA,TRDJ1,TRDV1,CALGGPSVLLRGGWRQLIF
few,TRDJ1,TRDV1,CALGELSPYWGIWGTDKLIF
few,TRDJ1,TRDV1,CALGDPAFLLMGDTETDKLIF
NA,TRDJ1,TRDV2,CACDTATPGQLIF
few,TRDJ1,TRDV1,CALGESLPRLSTDKLIF
few,TRDJ1,TRDV2,CACDMMMGDTRDKLIF
once,TRDJ1,TRDV3,CAFSPTSFLRLWGPVLIF
NA,TRDJ1,TRDV2,CACDTIVLGDRKMARDTDKLIF
NA,TRDJ1,TRDV1,CALGELELLPFCTGGYSTDKLIF
NA,TRDJ3,TRDV2,CACDDLLGDTHYRSWDTQHMFF
few,TRDJ1,TRDV1,CALGVTGTDWGLNTDKLIF
NA,TRDJ1,TRDV1,CALGNPLPVLGANSVLYTDKLIF